The 3 T cell receptor beta chains listed next were all sequenced from one sample in a study of blood T cell repertoires in COVID-19. TCRdb's table, derived via immunoSEQ multiplex PCR, lists solely in-frame clones and lacks some. The table records about 370,000 clones, under 90% of them present only once. Sequencing was carried out using PBMCs or T cells enriched from blood (not recorded which). These receptors all stem from a woman in her twenties or thirties who had recovered from COVID-19.

The rearrangement uses TRBV7-8 and TRBJ1-2; a weak D match, TRBD1 (6 bases). V lost 5 bases, J lost 7 bases, and 14 bases lay in between. This CDR3 region has 13 residues. Germline loops: CDR1 SGHVS, CDR2 FQNEAQ. The CDR3 region has the DNA TGTGCCAGCAGCAGGACAGCCGTAGGTGGCTACACCTTC. This sequence encodes CASSRTAVGGYTF. Full variable domain (outside the CDR3, taken from reference TRBV7-8 and TRBJ1-2): GAGVSQSPRYKVAKRGQDVALRCDPISGHVSLFWYQQALGQGPEFLTYFQNEAQLDKSGLPSDRFFAERPEGSVSTLKIQRTQQEDSAVYLCASSRTAVGGYTFGSGTRLTVV.

The V and J genes are TRBV7-2 and TRBJ1-5; tentative D call: TRBD1 (5 bases). Germline CDR1 SGHTA, CDR2 FQGNSA. The CDR3 spans 15 residues. The V end was cut by 4 bases, the J end by 1 base, with 11 bases between. CDR3 in amino acids: CASSSGLASNQPQHF. CDR3 DNA sequence: TGTGCCAGCAGCTCGGGACTGGCGAGCAATCAGCCCCAGCATTTT.

This clone turned up a few times. The genes are TRBV4-2 and TRBJ2-3; tentatively, D is TRBD1 (6 bases). CDR1 is LGHNA, CDR2 YNFKEQ, per germline. The CDR3 spans 14 residues. The germline V and J ends were trimmed by 2 bases and 6 bases, with 12 bases remaining between them. CDR3 in amino acids: CASSQIGGFDTQYF. CDR3 bases: TGTGCCAGCAGCCAAATTGGGGGCTTCGATACGCAGTATTTT.